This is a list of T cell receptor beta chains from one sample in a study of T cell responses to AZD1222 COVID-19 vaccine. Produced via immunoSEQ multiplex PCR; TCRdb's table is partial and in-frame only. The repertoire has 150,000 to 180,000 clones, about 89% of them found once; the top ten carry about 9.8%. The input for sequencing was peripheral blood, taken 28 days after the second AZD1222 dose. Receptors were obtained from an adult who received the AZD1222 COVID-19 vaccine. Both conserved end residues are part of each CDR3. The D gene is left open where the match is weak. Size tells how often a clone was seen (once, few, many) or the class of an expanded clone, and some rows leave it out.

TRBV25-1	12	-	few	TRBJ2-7	CASSVNRAEQYF	TGTGCCAGCAGTGTAAACAGGGCCGAGCAGTACTTC
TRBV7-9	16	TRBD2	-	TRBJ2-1	CASSRLAGVLANEQFF	TGTGCCAGCAGCCGGTTAGCGGGAGTTCTAGCAAATGAGCAGTTCTTC
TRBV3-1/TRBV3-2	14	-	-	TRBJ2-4	CASSLQGGLNIQYF	TGTGCCAGCAGCCTCCAGGGGGGTTTGAACATTCAGTACTTC
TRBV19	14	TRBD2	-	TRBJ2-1	CASNGLANYNEQFF	TGTGCCAGTAACGGACTAGCGAATTACAATGAGCAGTTCTTC
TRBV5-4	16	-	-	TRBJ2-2	CASSLTPTIDTGELFF	TGTGCCAGCAGCTTAACTCCTACGATAGATACCGGGGAGCTGTTTTTT
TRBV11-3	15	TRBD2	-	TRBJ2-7	CASSLAAGSPYEQYF	TGTGCCAGCAGCTTAGCAGCGGGATCTCCCTACGAGCAGTACTTC
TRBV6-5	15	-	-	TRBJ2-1	CASSYLLSNYNEQFF	TGTGCCAGCAGTTACTTATTAAGTAACTACAATGAGCAGTTCTTC
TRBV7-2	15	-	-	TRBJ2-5	CAIQLNSGLPGTQYF	TGTGCCATCCAACTAAACTCGGGACTTCCCGGGACCCAGTACTTC
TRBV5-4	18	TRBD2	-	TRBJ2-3	CASSLGGASGRAGDTQYF	TGTGCCAGCAGCTTGGGAGGGGCCAGCGGGAGGGCCGGAGATACGCAGTATTTT
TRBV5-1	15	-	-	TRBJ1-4	CASSRSYGGNEKLFF	TGCGCCAGCAGTCGATCCTACGGCGGCAATGAAAAACTGTTTTTT
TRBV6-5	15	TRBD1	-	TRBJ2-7	CASSYSTGVTYEQYF	TGTGCCAGCAGTTACTCTACAGGGGTGACCTACGAGCAGTACTTC
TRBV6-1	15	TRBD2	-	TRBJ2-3	CASSELAGDTDTQYF	TGTGCCAGCAGTGAACTAGCGGGAGACACAGATACGCAGTATTTT
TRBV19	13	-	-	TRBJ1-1	CASSRGRSTEAFF	TGTGCCAGTAGTAGGGGGAGGAGCACTGAAGCTTTCTTT
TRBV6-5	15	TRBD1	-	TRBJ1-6	CASRPGTALNSPLHF	TGTGCCAGCAGACCCGGGACAGCCCTAAATTCACCCCTCCACTTT
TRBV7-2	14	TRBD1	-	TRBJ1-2	CASSSNTGEYGYTF	TGTGCCAGCAGTTCCAATACAGGGGAGTATGGCTACACCTTC
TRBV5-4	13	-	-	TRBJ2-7	CASSGAAAYEQYF	TGTGCCAGTTCCGGGGCAGCTGCCTACGAGCAGTACTTC
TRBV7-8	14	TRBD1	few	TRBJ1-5	CASSFRQGGQPQHF	TGTGCCAGCAGCTTTCGACAGGGTGGACAGCCCCAGCATTTT
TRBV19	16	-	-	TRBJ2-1	CASSYSGGQGGNEQFF	TGTGCCAGTAGTTATTCGGGGGGCCAGGGCGGCAATGAGCAGTTCTTC
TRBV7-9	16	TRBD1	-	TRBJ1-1	CASSPAGTGANTEAFF	TGTGCCAGCAGCCCCGCGGGGACAGGGGCGAACACTGAAGCTTTCTTT
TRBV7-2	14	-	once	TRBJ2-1	CASSPTWAYNEQFF	TGTGCCAGCAGCCCTACTTGGGCCTACAATGAGCAGTTCTTC
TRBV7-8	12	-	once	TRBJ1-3	CASSSEMGPIYF	TGTGCCAGCAGCTCCGAAATGGGGCCCATATATTTT
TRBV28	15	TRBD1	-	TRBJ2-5	CASSSPGQGKETQYF	TGTGCCAGCAGTTCGCCCGGACAGGGGAAAGAGACCCAGTACTTC
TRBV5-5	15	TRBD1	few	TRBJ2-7	CASCLRQGVKIGHYF	TGTGCCAGCTGTCTTCGGCAGGGGGTTAAGATAGGCCACTACTTC
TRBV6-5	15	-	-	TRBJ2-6	CASKPPGGGANVLTF	TGTGCCAGCAAACCCCCCGGAGGGGGGGCCAACGTCCTGACTTTC
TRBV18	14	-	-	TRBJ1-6	CASSQNRDNSPLHF	TGTGCCAGCTCACAAAACAGGGATAATTCACCCCTCCACTTT
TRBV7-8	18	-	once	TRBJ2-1	CASSLGHLSSRSYNEQFF	TGTGCCAGCAGCTTAGGCCACCTCAGCAGCCGCTCCTACAATGAGCAGTTCTTC
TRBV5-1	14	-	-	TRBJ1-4	CASSLEGVREKLFF	TGCGCCAGCAGCTTGGAGGGGGTGAGGGAAAAACTGTTTTTT
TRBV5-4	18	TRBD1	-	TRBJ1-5	CASSPGPGGPYSNQPQHF	TGTGCCAGCAGCCCCGGTCCAGGGGGCCCTTATAGCAATCAGCCCCAGCATTTT
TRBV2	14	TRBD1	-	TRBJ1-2	CASSPQGATYGYTF	TGTGCCAGCAGTCCACAGGGGGCGACGTATGGCTACACCTTC
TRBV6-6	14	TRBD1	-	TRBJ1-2	CASSVQQGNYGYTF	TGTGCCAGCAGTGTCCAACAGGGGAACTATGGCTACACCTTC
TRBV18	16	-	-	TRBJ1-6	CASSPPWGSKNSPLHF	TGTGCCAGCTCACCACCGTGGGGGAGCAAGAATTCACCCCTCCACTTT
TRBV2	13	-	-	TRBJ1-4	CASRGGPGEKLFF	TGTGCCAGCAGGGGAGGGCCCGGCGAAAAACTGTTTTTT
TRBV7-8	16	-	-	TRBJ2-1	CASSLEPQQRRNEQFF	TGTGCCAGCAGCTTAGAACCCCAACAGCGGCGCAATGAGCAGTTCTTC
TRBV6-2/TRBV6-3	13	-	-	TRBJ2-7	CASSYSTRDGRYF	TGTGCCAGCAGTTACTCCACCCGGGACGGTAGATACTTC
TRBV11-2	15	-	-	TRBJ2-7	CASSDRDLSSYEQYF	TGTGCCAGCAGCGACCGGGACTTAAGCTCCTACGAGCAGTACTTC
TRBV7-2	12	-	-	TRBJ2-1	CASSMALTEQFF	TGTGCCAGCAGCATGGCGTTGACTGAGCAGTTCTTC
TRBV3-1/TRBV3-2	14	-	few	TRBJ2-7	CASSSTAGAYEQYF	TGTGCCAGCAGCTCAACGGCAGGGGCCTACGAGCAGTACTTC
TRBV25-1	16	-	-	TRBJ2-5	CASSEGVSPGSETQYF	TGTGCCAGCAGTGAGGGGGTCAGCCCAGGATCGGAGACCCAGTACTTC
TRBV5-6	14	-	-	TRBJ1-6	CASRQGSYNSPLHF	TGTGCCAGCAGGCAGGGGTCCTATAATTCACCCCTCCACTTT
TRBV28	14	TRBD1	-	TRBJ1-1	CASSNRGKNTEAFF	TGTGCCAGCAGCAACAGGGGAAAGAACACTGAAGCTTTCTTT
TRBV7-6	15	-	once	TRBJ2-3	CASSLIRGSGDTQYF	TGTGCCAGCAGCTTAATAAGGGGGTCCGGGGATACGCAGTATTTT
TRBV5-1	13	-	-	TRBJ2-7	CASATGTTYEQYF	TGCGCCAGCGCGACCGGGACCACCTACGAGCAGTACTTC
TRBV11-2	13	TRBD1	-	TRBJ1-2	CASSLTGKNGYTF	TGTGCCAGCAGCTTGACAGGGAAAAATGGCTACACCTTC
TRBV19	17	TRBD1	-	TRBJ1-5	CASSTGLGDRVNQPQHF	TGTGCCAGTAGTACGGGTTTGGGAGACAGGGTCAATCAGCCCCAGCATTTT
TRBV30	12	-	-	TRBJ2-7	CAWSSWGDEQYF	TGTGCCTGGAGTTCCTGGGGAGACGAGCAGTACTTC
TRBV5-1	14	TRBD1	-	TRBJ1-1	CASSTGTVNTEAFF	TGCGCCAGCAGTACCGGGACAGTGAACACTGAAGCTTTCTTT
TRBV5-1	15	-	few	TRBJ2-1	CASSLEGSSYNEQFF	TGCGCCAGCAGCTTGGAGGGGAGCTCCTACAATGAGCAGTTCTTC
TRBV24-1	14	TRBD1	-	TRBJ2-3	CATQGLLNTDTQYF	TGTGCCACACAGGGGCTATTGAACACAGATACGCAGTATTTT
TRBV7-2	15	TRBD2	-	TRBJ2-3	CASIDPWGGWDTQYF	TGTGCCAGCATCGACCCCTGGGGGGGTTGGGATACGCAGTATTTT
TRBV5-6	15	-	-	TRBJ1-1	CASSQGGGMSTEAFF	TGTGCCAGCAGCCAAGGTGGAGGGATGAGCACTGAAGCTTTCTTT
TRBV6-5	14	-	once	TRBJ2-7	CASSSTRDTYEQYF	TGTGCCAGCAGCTCAACCCGGGACACCTACGAGCAGTACTTC
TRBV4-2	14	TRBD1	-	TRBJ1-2	CASSQRTGRGGYTF	TGTGCCAGCAGCCAACGGACAGGGCGGGGTGGCTACACCTTC